This TCR beta chain was captured in a study of T cell responses to AZD1222 COVID-19 vaccine. Study background: Second doses were pooled across both intervals (about 4 or about 12 weeks).

The V end lost 3 bases, the J end lost 4 bases, and 8 bases lay between the germline ends. The CDR3 extends over 12 amino acids. The germline V gene encodes CDR1 SGHTS and CDR2 YDEGEE. The assay was immunoSEQ multiplex PCR, and TCRdb's table has in-frame clones only and misses some. The table includes 34,000 or so clones, approximately 91% detected once. This sequence joins TRBV5-8 and TRBJ2-7; D is ambiguous. Sequenced material: peripheral blood, taken on day 0 of AZD1222 vaccination. This receptor was identified in an adult in good health. CDR3 in amino acids: CASSWQRYEQYF. In DNA, the CDR3 is TGTGCCAGCAGCTGGCAAAGGTACGAGCAGTACTTC. Full variable domain (rest looked up from reference TRBV5-8 and TRBJ2-7): EAGVTQSPTHLIKTRGQQATLRCSPISGHTSVYWYQQALGLGLQFLLWYDEGEERNRGNFPPRFSGRQFPNYSSELNVNALELEDSALYLCASSWQRYEQYFGPGTRLTVT.